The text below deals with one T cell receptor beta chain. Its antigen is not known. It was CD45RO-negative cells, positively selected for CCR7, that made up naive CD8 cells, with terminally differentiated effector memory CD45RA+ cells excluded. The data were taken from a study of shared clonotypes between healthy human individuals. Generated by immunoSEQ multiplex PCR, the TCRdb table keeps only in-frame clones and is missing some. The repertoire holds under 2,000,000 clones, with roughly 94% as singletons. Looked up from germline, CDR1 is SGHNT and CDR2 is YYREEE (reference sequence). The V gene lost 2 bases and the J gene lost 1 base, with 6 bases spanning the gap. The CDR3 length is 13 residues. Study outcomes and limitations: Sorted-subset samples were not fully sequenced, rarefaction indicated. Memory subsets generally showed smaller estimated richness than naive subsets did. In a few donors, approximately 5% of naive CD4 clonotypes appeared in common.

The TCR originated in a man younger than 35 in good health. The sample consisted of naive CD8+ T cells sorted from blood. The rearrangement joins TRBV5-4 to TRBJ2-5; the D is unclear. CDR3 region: CASSFRSQETQYF. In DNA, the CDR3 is TGTGCCAGCAGCTTTCGCAGCCAAGAGACCCAGTACTTC.